There are a few counts of the clone carrying this TCR beta chain. Germline V gene data show CDR1 as LGHDT and CDR2 as YNNKEL (reference sequence). The V segment lost 4 bases and the J segment 11 bases; nucleotides outside the gene matches: 7. This CDR3 has 13 amino acids. The data derive from a study of blood T cell repertoires in COVID-19. Study as a whole: Samples taken during acute and convalescent COVID-19 were collected in the United States, Italy and Spain. Sample material is recorded as cDNA or gDNA derived from T cells, B-cell-depleted T cells, or PBMCs.

In the original workflow: Reference gene primers were amplified, and this amplification served to estimate nucleated cell counts. Profiled with immunoSEQ multiplex PCR; TCRdb holds only in-frame clones, not every one. V and J calls plus clone size are reproduced from that table; the DNA served to infer D and trimming. The sample holds tens of thousands of clones, 80% to 90% seen once. This chain joins TRBV3-1 (or the pseudogene TRBV3-2) and TRBJ1-4; 7 bases fit TRBD1. The sample taken for sequencing was peripheral blood. This sequence originates from a man in his 70s with active or convalescent COVID-19. The CDR3: CASSRGTVGKLFF. CDR3 nucleotide sequence: TGTGCCAGCAGCCGTGGGACAGTCGGTAAACTGTTTTTT.